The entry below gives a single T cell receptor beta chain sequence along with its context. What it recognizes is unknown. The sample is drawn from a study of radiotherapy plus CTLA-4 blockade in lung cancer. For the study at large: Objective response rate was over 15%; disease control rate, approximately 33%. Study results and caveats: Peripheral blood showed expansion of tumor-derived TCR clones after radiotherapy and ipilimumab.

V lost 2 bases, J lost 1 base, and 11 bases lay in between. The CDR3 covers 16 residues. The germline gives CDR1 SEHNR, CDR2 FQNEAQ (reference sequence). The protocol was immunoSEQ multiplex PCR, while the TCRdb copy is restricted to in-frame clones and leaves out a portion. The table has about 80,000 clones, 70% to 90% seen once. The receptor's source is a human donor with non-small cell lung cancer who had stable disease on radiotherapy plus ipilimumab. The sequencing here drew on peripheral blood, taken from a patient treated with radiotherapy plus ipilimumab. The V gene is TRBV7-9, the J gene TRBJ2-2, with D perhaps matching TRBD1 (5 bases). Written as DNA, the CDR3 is TGTGCCAGCAGCTTAACGACAGCCATGAACACCGGGGAGCTGTTTTTT. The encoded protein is CASSLTTAMNTGELFF.